This T cell receptor beta chain originates from a study of T cells in Graves' hyperthyroidism and ophthalmopathy. Ten or more counts support this clonotype. Each person with ophthalmopathy scored at least 3 on the Clinical Activity Score, reached NOSPECS grade 4 or higher, and had been ill under 3 months. TCR beta CDR3 regions were amplified from RNA. First-round RT-PCR with HTBI primers amplified the TCR CDR3 region. TCRdb re-derived calls from the multiplex PCR reads in MiXCR, one entry per CDR3 protein. The sample includes roughly 600,000 distinct CDR3 sequences, 14% seen only once; the top ten take about 12%. Germline-derived CDR1 and CDR2 are SNHLY and FYNNEI. V lost 4 bases and J 1 base, leaving 11 bases between the germline ends. This CDR3 is 16 amino acids long.

The V call is TRBV2, the J call TRBJ2-6; D is tentatively TRBD1 or TRBD2 (5 bases each). Sequencing was carried out using blood. This clonotype was obtained from a woman between 45 and 60 years old with Graves' ophthalmopathy. The CDR3 loop is CASSGDGLSGANVLTF. CDR3 coding DNA: TGTGCCAGCAGTGGGGACGGCTTATCTGGGGCCAACGTCCTGACTTTC.